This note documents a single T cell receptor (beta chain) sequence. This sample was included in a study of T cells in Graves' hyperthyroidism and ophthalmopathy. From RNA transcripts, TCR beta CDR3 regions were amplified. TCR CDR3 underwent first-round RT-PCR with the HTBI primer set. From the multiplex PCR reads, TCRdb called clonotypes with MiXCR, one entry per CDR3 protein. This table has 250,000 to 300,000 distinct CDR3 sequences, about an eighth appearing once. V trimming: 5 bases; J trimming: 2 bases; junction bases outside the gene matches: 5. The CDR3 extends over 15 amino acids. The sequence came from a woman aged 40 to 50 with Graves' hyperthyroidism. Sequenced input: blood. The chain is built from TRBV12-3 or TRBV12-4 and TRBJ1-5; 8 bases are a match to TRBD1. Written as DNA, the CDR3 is TGTGCCAGCAGTCCCGGGGGACAGGGCAATCAGCCCCAGCATTTT. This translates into CASSPGGQGNQPQHF.